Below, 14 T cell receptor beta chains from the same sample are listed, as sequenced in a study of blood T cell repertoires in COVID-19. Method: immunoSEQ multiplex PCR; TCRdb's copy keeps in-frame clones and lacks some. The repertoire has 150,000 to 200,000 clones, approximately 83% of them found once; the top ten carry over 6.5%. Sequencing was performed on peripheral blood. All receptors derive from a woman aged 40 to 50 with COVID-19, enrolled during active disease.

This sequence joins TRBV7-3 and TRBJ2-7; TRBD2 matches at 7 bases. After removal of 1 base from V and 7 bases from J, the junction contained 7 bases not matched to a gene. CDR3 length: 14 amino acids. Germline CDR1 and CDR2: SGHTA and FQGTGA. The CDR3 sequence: CASSLMASSGEQYF. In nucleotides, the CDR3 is TGTGCCAGCAGCTTAATGGCGTCTAGCGGAGAGCAGTACTTC.

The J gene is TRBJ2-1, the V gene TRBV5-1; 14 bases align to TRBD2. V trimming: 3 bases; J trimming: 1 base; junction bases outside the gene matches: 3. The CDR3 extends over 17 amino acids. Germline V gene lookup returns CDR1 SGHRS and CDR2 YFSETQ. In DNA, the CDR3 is TGCGCCAGCAGCTGGACTAGCGGGGGGTATTCCTACAATGAGCAGTTCTTC. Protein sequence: CASSWTSGGYSYNEQFF.

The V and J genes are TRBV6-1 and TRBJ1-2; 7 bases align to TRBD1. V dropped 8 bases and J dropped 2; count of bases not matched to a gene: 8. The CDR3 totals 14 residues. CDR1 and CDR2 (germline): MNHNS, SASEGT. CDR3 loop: CASQFLQGNYGYTF. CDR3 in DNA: TGTGCCAGCCAATTTCTACAGGGGAACTATGGCTACACCTTC.

This CDR3 is CASSFPQQVSYEQYF. The CDR3 DNA is TGTGCCAGCAGCTTCCCCCAACAGGTCTCCTACGAGCAGTACTTC. V and J are TRBV5-8 and TRBJ2-7; perhaps TRBD1 as D (5 bases). Trimming removed 2 bases from V and 0 bases from J, with 12 bases in between. The CDR3 extends over 15 amino acids. Looked up from germline, CDR1 is SGHTS and CDR2 is YDEGEE.

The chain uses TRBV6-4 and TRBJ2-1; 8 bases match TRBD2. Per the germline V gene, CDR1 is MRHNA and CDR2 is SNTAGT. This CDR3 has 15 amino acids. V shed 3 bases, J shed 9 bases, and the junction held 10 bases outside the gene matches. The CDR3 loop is CASSETSEFRSEQFF. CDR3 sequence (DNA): TGTGCCAGCAGTGAGACTAGCGAATTTAGGAGTGAGCAGTTCTTC.

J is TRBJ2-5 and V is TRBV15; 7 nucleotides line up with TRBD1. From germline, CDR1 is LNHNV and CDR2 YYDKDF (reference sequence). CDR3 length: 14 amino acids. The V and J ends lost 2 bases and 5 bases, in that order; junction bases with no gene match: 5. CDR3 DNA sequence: TGTGCCACCAGCAGATCGGGACAGTCCGAGACCCAGTACTTC. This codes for CATSRSGQSETQYF.

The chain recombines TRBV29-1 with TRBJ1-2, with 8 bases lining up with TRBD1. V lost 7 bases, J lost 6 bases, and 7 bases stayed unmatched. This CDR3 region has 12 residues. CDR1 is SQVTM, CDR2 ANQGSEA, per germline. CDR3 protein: CSARQGMNGYTF. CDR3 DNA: TGCAGCGCCCGACAGGGGATGAATGGCTACACCTTC.

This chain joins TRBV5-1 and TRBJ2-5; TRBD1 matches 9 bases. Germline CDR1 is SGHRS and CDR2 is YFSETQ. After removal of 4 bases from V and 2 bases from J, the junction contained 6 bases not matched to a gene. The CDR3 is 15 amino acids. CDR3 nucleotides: TGCGCCAGCAGCGCGGGACAGGGAAAACAAGAGACCCAGTACTTC. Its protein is CASSAGQGKQETQYF.

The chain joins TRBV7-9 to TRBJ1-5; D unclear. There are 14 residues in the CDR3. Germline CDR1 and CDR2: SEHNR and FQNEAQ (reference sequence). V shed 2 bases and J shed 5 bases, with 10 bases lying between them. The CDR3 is CASSLRGKDQPQHF. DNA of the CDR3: TGTGCCAGCAGCTTACGCGGCAAGGATCAGCCCCAGCATTTT.

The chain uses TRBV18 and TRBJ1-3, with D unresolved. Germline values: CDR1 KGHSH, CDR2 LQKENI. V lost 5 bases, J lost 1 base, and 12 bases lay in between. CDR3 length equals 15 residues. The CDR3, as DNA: TGTGCCAGCTCAGGCCGGGGTTTGTCTGGAAACACCATATATTTT. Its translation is CASSGRGLSGNTIYF.

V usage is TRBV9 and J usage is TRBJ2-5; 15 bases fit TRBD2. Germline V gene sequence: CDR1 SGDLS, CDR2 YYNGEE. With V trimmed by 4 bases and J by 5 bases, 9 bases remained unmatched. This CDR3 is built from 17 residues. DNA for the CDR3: TGTGCCAGCAGCCCCAGGACTAGCGGGGGGGCCTGGGAGACCCAGTACTTC. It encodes CASSPRTSGGAWETQYF.

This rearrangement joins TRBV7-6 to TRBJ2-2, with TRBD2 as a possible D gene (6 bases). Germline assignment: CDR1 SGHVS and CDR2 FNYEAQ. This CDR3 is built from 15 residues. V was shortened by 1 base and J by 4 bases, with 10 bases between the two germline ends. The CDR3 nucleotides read TGTGCCAGCAGCTTAGTGTCCGGGAGCACCGGGGAGCTGTTTTTT. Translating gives CASSLVSGSTGELFF.

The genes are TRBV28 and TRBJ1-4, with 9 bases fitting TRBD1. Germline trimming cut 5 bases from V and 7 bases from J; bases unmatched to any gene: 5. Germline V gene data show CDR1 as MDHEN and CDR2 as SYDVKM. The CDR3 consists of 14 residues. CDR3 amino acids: CASSVQGAGEKLFF. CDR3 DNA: TGTGCCAGCAGTGTACAGGGGGCAGGTGAAAAACTGTTTTTT.

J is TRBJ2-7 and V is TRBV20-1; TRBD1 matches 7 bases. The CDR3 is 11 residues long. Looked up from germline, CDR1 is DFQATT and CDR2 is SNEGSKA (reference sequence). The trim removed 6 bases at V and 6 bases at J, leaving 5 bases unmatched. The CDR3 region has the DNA TGCAGTGCAACGGGACAGCTCGAGCAGTACTTC. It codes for CSATGQLEQYF.